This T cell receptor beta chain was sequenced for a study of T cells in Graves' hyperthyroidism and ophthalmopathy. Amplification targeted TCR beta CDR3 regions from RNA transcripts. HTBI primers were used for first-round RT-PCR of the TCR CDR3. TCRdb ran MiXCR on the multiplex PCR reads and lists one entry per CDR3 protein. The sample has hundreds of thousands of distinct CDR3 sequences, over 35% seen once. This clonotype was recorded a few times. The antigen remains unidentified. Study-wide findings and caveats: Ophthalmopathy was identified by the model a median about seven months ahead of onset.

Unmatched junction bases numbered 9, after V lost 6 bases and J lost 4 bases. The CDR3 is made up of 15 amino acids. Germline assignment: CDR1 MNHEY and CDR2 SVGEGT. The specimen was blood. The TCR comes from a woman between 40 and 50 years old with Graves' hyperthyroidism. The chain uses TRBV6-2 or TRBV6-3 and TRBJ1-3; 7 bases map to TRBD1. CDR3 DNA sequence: TGTGCCAGCAGGGCGGACAGGCTAATCGGAAACACCATATATTTT. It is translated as CASRADRLIGNTIYF.